The next 7 T cell receptor beta chains were all read from a single sample in a study of chemoradiotherapy in HPV16-positive cancers. Method: immunoSEQ multiplex PCR; TCRdb's copy keeps in-frame clones and lacks some. The table lists 12,000 or so clones, more than 75% of them singletons. Material: blood, obtained from a patient who underwent chemoradiotherapy. The receptors here all came from a human donor with HPV-associated anogenital cancer.

The chain combines TRBV27 with TRBJ1-1, with D unclear. Trimming stripped 5 bases from V and 2 bases from J, with 9 bases between. The CDR3 spans 13 residues. Germline V gene lookup returns CDR1 MNHEY and CDR2 SMNVEV (reference sequence). CDR3 amino acids: CASSPIKNTEAFF. CDR3 in DNA: TGTGCCAGCAGTCCCATAAAAAACACTGAAGCTTTCTTT.

The V and J genes are TRBV4-1 and TRBJ2-3; 11 nucleotides line up with TRBD2. Germline V gene lookup returns CDR1 MGHRA and CDR2 YSYEKL. The CDR3 spans 16 residues. With V trimmed by 4 bases and J by 2 bases, 5 bases remained unmatched. As DNA, the CDR3 is TGCGCCAGCAGCCGAGAACTAGCGGGGGACACAGATACGCAGTATTTT. Translated, it gives CASSRELAGDTDTQYF.

This chain uses TRBV10-2 with TRBJ2-2; D is ambiguous. CDR3 length: 15 amino acids. V was clipped by 3 bases and J by 8 bases, with 16 bases between them. Germline CDR1 reads WSHSY; CDR2 reads SAAADI. CDR3 loop: CASSDTAATQGELFF. The CDR3, as DNA: TGCGCCAGCAGTGATACAGCTGCGACCCAGGGGGAGCTGTTTTTT.

The chain recombines TRBV10-2 with TRBJ1-4; D is uncertain. Germline CDR1 is WSHSY and CDR2 is SAAADI. The CDR3 has 16 amino acids. Trimming left V 10 bases short and J 4 bases short, with 22 bases between. Here the CDR3 DNA reads TGCGCCACCTTACCTTTTCGGCTGCGGGATAATGAAAAACTGTTTTTT. Its protein product is CATLPFRLRDNEKLFF.

This chain links TRBV4-2 with TRBJ1-2; D possibly corresponds to TRBD1 (5 bases). Trimming removed 0 bases from V and 8 bases from J, with 10 bases in between. The germline V gene encodes CDR1 LGHNA and CDR2 YNFKEQ. The CDR3 length is 13 residues. The DNA for the CDR3 is TGTGCCAGCAGCCAAGACAGGGTTCGCGGCTACACCTTC. It codes for CASSQDRVRGYTF.

J is TRBJ1-2 and V is TRBV5-1, with D unresolved. The V gene lost 4 bases and the J gene lost 1 base, with 5 bases spanning the gap. The CDR3 spans 12 residues. Germline CDR1 and CDR2: SGHRS and YFSETQ. This CDR3 is CASSLDNYGYTF. CDR3 coding DNA: TGCGCCAGCAGCCTTGATAACTATGGCTACACCTTC.

The V call is TRBV6-1, the J call TRBJ1-6; D gene unclear. The CDR3 runs to 15 residues. The ends were cut back, 10 bases at V and 7 bases at J, with 20 bases in the middle. Germline V CDR1 and CDR2: MNHNS, SASEGT. CDR3: CAIRTAAADNSPLHF. In nucleotides, the CDR3 is TGTGCCATCCGGACGGCCGCAGCTGACAATTCACCCCTCCACTTT.